Listed below are T cell receptor beta chains from one sample, sequenced in a study of OX40 agonist ivuxolimab in advanced cancers. Some clones are missing from TCRdb's copy, which holds only in-frame ones; the method was immunoSEQ multiplex PCR. Of about 100,000 clones in the sample, approximately 90% are singletons; the top ten hold 0.71%. The sample consisted of CD4+ or CD8+ T cells sorted from blood, taken in a trial of the OX40 agonist ivuxolimab. Receptor source: an adult with an advanced solid tumor such as melanoma, head and neck, liver or kidney cancer. Each CDR3 is given with its conserved first and last residue. Each record gives: clone size, V gene, CDR3 protein. The size entry is marked missing in some rows and otherwise reads once, few, many or a size class.

NA,TRBV5-1,CASSLRASTNEKLFF
NA,TRBV5-1,CASSIQGAPGTNEKLFF
NA,TRBV4-3,CASSQTVGGELFF
NA,TRBV28,CASSSPGTGLNTEAFF
NA,TRBV5-1,CASSTSGGAYNEQFF
NA,TRBV30,CAWSVPVTADTQYF
NA,TRBV5-1,CASSLEAGGQNEQFF
NA,TRBV30,CAWNRGSNQPQHF
NA,TRBV29-1,CSVLGGTSGGTDTQYF
NA,TRBV12-1,CATPPIRLAGRTGELFF
NA,TRBV18,CASSPFGGGSTDTQYF
once,TRBV28,CASSLAITGELFF
NA,TRBV28,CAVTTLDKGQPYNEKLFF
NA,TRBV2,CASSVLARGRGSSGNTIYF
NA,TRBV28,CASSRTSGSSYEQYF
NA,TRBV7-2,CASSADGSGYTF
NA,TRBV10-3,CAISEGTGFQPQHF
NA,TRBV6-1,CASSEGAGGFYEQYF
NA,TRBV30,CAWSEPGMGSPLHF
NA,TRBV5-1,CASSLARLGLAGGDEQFF
NA,TRBV15,CATSRGWDWKAGELFF
NA,TRBV11-2,CASSLGRGDEQFF
NA,TRBV28,CASTLGGASGINEQFF
NA,TRBV5-1,CASSPTSGRAKNIQYF
NA,TRBV6-1,CASSEDDRWSVQYF
NA,TRBV28,CATLTASNTEAFF
once,TRBV7-9,CASSTPGGDATGELFF
NA,TRBV5-6,CASSAGQGFYEQYF